Listed here are 30 T cell receptor beta chains from one sample, sequenced in a study of long-term antiretroviral therapy in people with HIV. With survey level as its setting, the immunoSEQ assay was v3.0. Here immunoSEQ multiplex PCR was the method, and the copy in TCRdb shows in-frame clones only, minus some. The repertoire holds about 16,000 clones, with about 71% as singletons. Sequences were derived from unsorted PBMCs, sampled 1.5 years before starting antiretroviral therapy. The receptors originated from a woman aged 45 to 65 with HIV.

The chain combines TRBV21-1 with TRBJ1-4. TRBV21-1 is an annotated pseudogene. The CDR3 has 17 amino acids. The CDR3 spells CASSPINPLWANEKLFF. The DNA of the CDR3 is TGTGCCAGCAGCCCGATCAACCCCCTATGGGCTAATGAAAAACTGTTTTTT.

V and J are TRBV14 and TRBJ1-1; D remains unclear. CDR1 is SGHDN and CDR2 is FVKESK in the germline V gene. The CDR3 is 14 amino acids. Between the trimmed V and J ends, which lost 4 bases and 1 base, there was a span of 10 bases. The CDR3 coding sequence is TGTGCCAGCAGCCCTAAGAGGCGGAACACTGAAGCTTTCTTT. This sequence encodes CASSPKRRNTEAFF.

CDR3 in amino acids: CASSLDRGASAEQFF. The CDR3 bases are TGCGCCAGCAGCTTGGATCGGGGGGCGTCGGCTGAGCAGTTCTTC. The chain is built from TRBV5-1 and TRBJ2-1, with D perhaps matching TRBD2 (7 bases). The V end was cut by 0 bases, the J end by 9 bases, with 16 bases between. Germline V gene lookup returns CDR1 SGHRS and CDR2 YFSETQ. The CDR3 length is 15 residues.

This rearrangement joins TRBV15 to TRBJ2-5, with TRBD2 as a possible D gene (6 bases). Germline lookup yields CDR1 LNHNV and CDR2 YYDKDF (reference sequence). Trimming left V 0 bases short and J 4 bases short, with 9 bases between. The length of the CDR3 is 14 residues. In DNA form, the CDR3 reads TGTGCCACCAGCAGAGATCGGGGGAGAGAGACCCAGTACTTC. Translating it yields CATSRDRGRETQYF.

The chain recombines TRBV5-6 with TRBJ2-1; D may be TRBD1 or TRBD2 (5 bases each). The germline gives CDR1 SGHDT, CDR2 YYEEEE. Trimming shortened V by 3 bases and J by 7 bases, and 20 bases separated the two germline ends. The CDR3 loop spans 16 amino acids. In nucleotides, the CDR3 is TGTGCCAGCAGCTGGGGTCGGGGCCCCATGGCGAATGAGCAGTTCTTC. Its protein product is CASSWGRGPMANEQFF.

The CDR3 nucleotides read TGTGCCAGCTCACCAACTCGGGACTTGCAAGAGACCCAGTACTTC. Its protein is CASSPTRDLQETQYF. The chain is built from TRBV18 and TRBJ2-5, with D possibly matching TRBD2 (6 bases). V dropped 2 bases and J dropped 2 bases, with 12 bases sitting between them. The germline V gene has CDR1 KGHSH and CDR2 LQKENI. This CDR3 contains 15 residues.

This clone occurred a few times. The rearrangement links TRBV19 to TRBJ1-1; no definite D call. The CDR3 totals 16 residues. Germline values: CDR1 LNHDA, CDR2 SQIVND (reference sequence). V lost 10 bases and J lost 2, with 23 bases in between. CDR3 in DNA: TGTGCCAACACTTGGGCCGTGGGAATCGTCAACACTGAAGCTTTCTTT. It is translated as CANTWAVGIVNTEAFF.

The chain employs TRBV30 and TRBJ1-6; D possibly corresponds to TRBD1 (5 bases). Trimming removed 3 bases from V and 8 bases from J, with 17 bases in between. Germline CDR1 GTSNPN, CDR2 SVGIG (reference sequence). The CDR3 has 15 amino acids. The CDR3 region has the DNA TGTGCCTGGAGCCTAATCGACAGCGGGGATTCACCCCTCCACTTT. Translating it yields CAWSLIDSGDSPLHF. Full variable domain (remainder filled in from reference TRBV30 and TRBJ1-6): SQTIHQWPATLVQPVGSPLSLECTVEGTSNPNLYWYRQAAGRGLQLLFYSVGIGQISSEVPQNLSASRPQDRQFILSSKKLLLSDSGFYLCAWSLIDSGDSPLHFGNGTRLTVT.

The CDR3 region has the DNA TGTGCCAGCAGCGTAGGGGAGGGGTCCTCGTATAATTCACCCCTCCACTTT. Translation: CASSVGEGSSYNSPLHF. The chain employs TRBV9 and TRBJ1-6, with a tentative D call TRBD1 (5 bases). Germline CDR1 SGDLS, CDR2 YYNGEE. The length of the CDR3 is 17 residues. V lost 0 bases and J lost 4, with 14 bases in between.

The V and J genes are TRBV7-3 and TRBJ1-2; 7 nucleotides match TRBD1. The germline V gene encodes CDR1 SGHTA and CDR2 FQGTGA. The V segment lost 2 bases and the J segment 4 bases; nucleotides outside the gene matches: 1. The CDR3 length is 13 residues. CDR3 coding DNA: TGTGCCAGCAGCTTATCAGGGGGCTATGGCTACACCTTC. Encoded protein: CASSLSGGYGYTF.

The rearrangement links TRBV18 to TRBJ1-1, with D unclear. The CDR3 totals 14 residues. Germline lookup yields CDR1 KGHSH and CDR2 LQKENI. The ends were cut back, 3 bases at V and 4 bases at J, with 12 bases in the middle. The CDR3 DNA is TGTGCCAGCTCACCCGGGGTTATAGGCACTGAAGCTTTCTTT. Its translation is CASSPGVIGTEAFF.

The gene calls are TRBV27 and TRBJ2-2; 8 nucleotides match TRBD1. Germline CDR1 reads MNHEY; CDR2 reads SMNVEV (reference sequence). Unmatched junction bases numbered 7, after V lost 3 bases and J lost 4 bases. CDR3 size: 16 residues. The CDR3 here is CASSFSGQAATGELFF. CDR3 nucleotide sequence: TGTGCCAGCAGTTTTTCGGGACAGGCGGCCACCGGGGAGCTGTTTTTT.

The chain couples TRBV27 to TRBJ1-5, with D tentatively TRBD1 (5 bases). V lost 4 bases and J lost 1, with 8 bases in between. The CDR3 has 14 amino acids. CDR1 MNHEY and CDR2 SMNVEV come from the germline V gene (reference sequence). The chain's CDR3 is CASSSRVSNQPQHF. For the CDR3, the DNA is TGTGCCAGCAGTTCCAGGGTAAGCAATCAGCCCCAGCATTTT.

The V and J genes are TRBV18 and TRBJ2-5; TRBD2 aligns across 7 bases. The length of the CDR3 is 15 residues. Germline lookup yields CDR1 KGHSH and CDR2 LQKENI. V lost 3 bases and J lost 5; bases outside the gene matches: 9. CDR3 DNA: TGTGCCAGCTCACCGAAGCGGGGCTGGCAGGAGACCCAGTACTTC. Translated: CASSPKRGWQETQYF. The whole variable domain, remainder taken from reference TRBV18 and TRBJ2-5, is NAGVMQNPRHLVRRRGQEARLRCSPMKGHSHVYWYRQLPEEGLKFMVYLQKENIIDESGMPKERFSAEFPKEGPSILRIQQVVRGDSAAYFCASSPKRGWQETQYFGPGTRLLVL.

The rearrangement links TRBV5-1 to TRBJ1-4; no clear D gene. The CDR3 is 13 residues long. Trimming pared 1 base from V and 2 bases from J, leaving 3 bases between. Germline CDR1 is SGHRS and CDR2 is YFSETQ. CDR3 sequence reads: CASSLSTNEKLFF. In DNA, the CDR3 is TGCGCCAGCAGCTTGTCTACTAATGAAAAACTGTTTTTT.

This chain links TRBV6-5 with TRBJ2-1; 9 nucleotides align to TRBD2. This CDR3 is built from 16 residues. V shed 0 bases, J shed 7 bases, and the junction held 7 bases outside the gene matches. Germline-derived CDR1 and CDR2 are MNHEY and SVGAGI. The CDR3 protein is CASSYSIAGGRNEQFF. The CDR3 region has the DNA TGTGCCAGCAGTTACTCGATTGCGGGGGGGCGGAATGAGCAGTTCTTC.

V is TRBV6-4 and J is TRBJ1-5; 10 bases align to TRBD1. From germline, CDR1 is MRHNA and CDR2 SNTAGT. V lost 3 bases and J lost 7; bases outside the gene matches: 12. The CDR3 is 17 amino acids. As DNA, the CDR3 is TGTGCCAGCAGTGAATTTGGGACAGGGGTAGCAGACCAGCCCCAGCATTTT. Translated: CASSEFGTGVADQPQHF.

This clone was observed a single time. The rearrangement links TRBV6-1 to TRBJ1-1; D is unresolved. The CDR3 runs to 16 residues. Germline V CDR1 and CDR2: MNHNS, SASEGT. The ends were cut back, 0 bases at V and 1 base at J, with 12 bases in the middle. CDR3 in DNA: TGTGCCAGCAGTGAAGCAGTCCAGGCCCCGAACACTGAAGCTTTCTTT. Amino acid sequence: CASSEAVQAPNTEAFF.

The chain uses TRBV6-5 and TRBJ2-5, with a tentative D call TRBD2 (6 bases). The CDR3 extends over 14 amino acids. CDR1 and CDR2 (germline): MNHEY, SVGAGI. Trimming took 6 bases from V and 5 from J, leaving 16 bases between them. The CDR3 coding sequence is TGTGCCAGCAGGATGGACGGAGGGCGGGAGACCCAGTACTTC. The encoded protein is CASRMDGGRETQYF.

This rearrangement joins TRBV5-6 to TRBJ2-3; TRBD2 agrees at 11 bases. V shed 3 bases and J 3 bases; nucleotides not matched to a gene: 6. The length of the CDR3 is 16 residues. Germline CDR1 SGHDT, CDR2 YYEEEE. CDR3 residues: CASSSTSGGGTDTQYF. The CDR3 DNA is TGTGCCAGCAGCTCCACTAGCGGGGGAGGAACAGATACGCAGTATTTT.

This clone was seen once. The chain is built from TRBV4-1 and TRBJ1-3; TRBD1 aligns across 8 bases. Germline V gene sequence: CDR1 MGHRA, CDR2 YSYEKL. CDR3 length: 15 residues. V was pared by 5 bases and J by 4 bases, with 7 bases of the junction left unmatched. CDR3 in amino acids: CASSSGQGAGNTIYF. The CDR3, as DNA: TGCGCCAGCAGCTCCGGACAGGGCGCAGGAAACACCATATATTTT.

The V gene is TRBV6-5, the J gene TRBJ2-3; TRBD1 matches at 9 bases. CDR1 MNHEY and CDR2 SVGAGI come from the germline V gene. The junction had 8 bases not matched to a gene; V was cut back by 2 bases and J by 5 bases. CDR3 length: 16 residues. DNA for the CDR3: TGTGCCAGCAGTTACGCTCCGGGACAGGGCAAAGATACGCAGTATTTT. It yields the protein CASSYAPGQGKDTQYF.

The chain links TRBV7-2 to TRBJ1-4; TRBD1 is a possible D gene (5 bases). The CDR3 length is 15 residues. Germline V gene data show CDR1 as SGHTA and CDR2 as FQGNSA. V lost 5 bases and J 8 bases, leaving 18 bases between the germline ends. CDR3 in amino acids: CASSAPGNLREKLFF. The CDR3 coding sequence is TGTGCCAGCAGCGCCCCAGGGAACTTAAGGGAAAAACTGTTTTTT.

The chain joins TRBV19 to TRBJ1-4, with D perhaps matching TRBD1 (5 bases). This CDR3 comprises 12 residues. Trimming shortened V by 10 bases and J by 7 bases, and 13 bases separated the two germline ends. Germline V gives CDR1 LNHDA, CDR2 SQIVND (reference sequence). The DNA of the CDR3 is TGTGCCACTGGGCCAGGGTTTGAAAAACTGTTTTTT. The encoded protein is CATGPGFEKLFF.

The genes are TRBV27 and TRBJ1-6; 8 nucleotides align to TRBD1. Germline assignment: CDR1 MNHEY and CDR2 SMNVEV (reference sequence). V gave up 0 bases and J gave up 9 bases; unmatched junction bases: 7. This CDR3 is 16 amino acids long. CDR3 loop: CASSLSGRGRSSPLHF. CDR3 nucleotides: TGTGCCAGCAGTTTATCCGGCAGGGGGCGGAGTTCACCCCTCCACTTT.

The chain recombines TRBV2 with TRBJ2-3, with D perhaps matching TRBD2 (5 bases). This CDR3 is built from 13 residues. Germline CDR1 SNHLY, CDR2 FYNNEI. Trimming shortened V by 7 bases and J by 5 bases, and 13 bases separated the two germline ends. CDR3 nucleotide sequence: TGTGCCAGCATGCCCATCGCGGGAGATACGCAGTATTTT. Amino acid sequence: CASMPIAGDTQYF. The whole variable domain, remainder taken from reference TRBV2 and TRBJ2-3, is EPEVTQTPSHQVTQMGQEVILRCVPISNHLYFYWYRQILGQKVEFLVSFYNNEISEKSEIFDDQFSVERPDGSNFTLKIRSTKLEDSAMYFCASMPIAGDTQYFGPGTRLTVL.

The chain links TRBV18 to TRBJ2-7; D not resolved. The CDR3 contains 13 residues. Deletions cut 3 bases from V and 5 bases from J, with 11 bases between. CDR1 is KGHSH, CDR2 LQKENI, per germline. CDR3 loop: CASSPLARNEQYV. CDR3 in DNA: TGTGCCAGCTCACCGCTCGCTCGGAACGAGCAGTACGTC.

CDR3 nucleotides: TGTGCCTGGAGTTCCGGACAGGGTAACACCGGGGAGCTGTTTTTT. Protein product: CAWSSGQGNTGELFF. The chain combines TRBV30 with TRBJ2-2; 8 nucleotides agree with TRBD1. With V trimmed by 2 bases and J by 2 bases, 4 bases remained unmatched. This CDR3 has 15 residues. Looked up from germline, CDR1 is GTSNPN and CDR2 is SVGIG (reference sequence). The whole variable domain, remainder taken from reference TRBV30 and TRBJ2-2, is SQTIHQWPATLVQPVGSPLSLECTVEGTSNPNLYWYRQAAGRGLQLLFYSVGIGQISSEVPQNLSASRPQDRQFILSSKKLLLSDSGFYLCAWSSGQGNTGELFFGEGSRLTVL.

The chain links TRBV7-8 to TRBJ1-6; TRBD1 is a possible D gene (6 bases). V lost 1 base and J lost 7, with 11 bases in between. The CDR3 runs to 15 residues. The V gene's germline CDR1 is SGHVS and CDR2 FQNEAQ. The CDR3 sequence is CASSLGGGVNSPLHF. For the CDR3, the DNA is TGTGCCAGCAGCTTAGGAGGGGGAGTGAATTCACCCCTCCACTTT.

Here the CDR3 DNA reads TGTGCCAGCACCTGTAGGGGGCCGGGCACAGATACGCAGTATTTT. Translated: CASTCRGPGTDTQYF. The chain joins TRBV21-1 to TRBJ2-3; TRBD1 is the table's D call, not checked against the DNA. TRBV21-1 is designated a pseudogene. CDR3 length equals 15 residues.